In this sample, the clone carrying this TCR beta chain turned up many times. Its antigen is still unknown. This specimen comes from a study of blood T cells in healthy people across ages. Study results and caveats: Donor CMV infection status was unknown, possibly confounding age-related changes in expanded clonotypes. Among T cells, TCR beta diversity per million cells dropped roughly linearly as age rose. A strong correlation between TCR beta diversity and naive T cell percentage was seen.

Through a sample-barcoded 5' primer and a J-beta primer mix, a second PCR was run for roughly 6 to 12 cycles. In TCRdb, the 5' RACE reads were re-called with MiXCR into one record per CDR3 protein. The sample shows 600,000 or so distinct CDR3 sequences, roughly 48% of them seen only once. V lost 5 bases and J 1 base, leaving 8 bases between the germline ends. Germline V gene sequence: CDR1 MNHNY, CDR2 SVGAGI (reference sequence). The CDR3 totals 13 residues. The sequence was obtained from a man older than 75 in good health. V and J are TRBV6-6 and TRBJ1-1; D might be TRBD1 (5 bases). The sequencing sample was made of blood. The CDR3, as DNA: TGTGCCAGCAGTAACAGGAGGAACACTGAAGCTTTCTTT. This codes for CASSNRRNTEAFF.